Listed below are T cell receptor beta chains from one sample, sequenced in a study of lymphopenia after photon versus proton radiotherapy. The repertoire was sequenced with immunoSEQ multiplex PCR; TCRdb's copy has only in-frame clones and lacks some. This table holds roughly 57,000 clones, around 83% found once. Sequencing used peripheral blood, obtained from a patient treated with photon-based radiotherapy. These receptors were collected from a man aged 50 to 60 with gastric cancer. Each CDR3 is given with its conserved first and last residue. A D gene is named only where the DNA matches it firmly. The size entry is marked missing in some rows and otherwise reads once, few, many or a size class.

V gene	clone size	D gene	J gene	CDR3 protein	CDR3 DNA
TRBV5-5	.	.	TRBJ1-2	CASSPPDRTSNYGYTF	TGTGCCAGCAGCCCCCCCGACAGAACCTCTAACTATGGCTACACCTTC
TRBV4-1	medium-sized	.	TRBJ1-2	CASSQEWGANYGYTF	TGCGCCAGCAGCCAAGAGTGGGGGGCCAACTATGGCTACACCTTC
TRBV9	.	.	TRBJ2-2	CASSGNTGELFF	TGTGCCAGCAGCGGGAACACCGGGGAGCTGTTTTTT
TRBV14	.	TRBD2	TRBJ2-1	CASSQDRGLVSYNEQFF	TGTGCCAGCAGCCAAGATAGGGGACTAGTCTCCTACAATGAGCAGTTCTTC
TRBV28	.	TRBD2	TRBJ2-7	CASSRQLAGREQYF	TGTGCCAGCAGTCGACAACTAGCGGGAAGGGAGCAGTACTTC
TRBV5-1	few	.	TRBJ2-7	CASSLAVGYEQYF	TGCGCCAGCAGCTTGGCCGTTGGATACGAGCAGTACTTC
TRBV28	once	.	TRBJ1-4	CASSLISPGKLFF	TGTGCCAGCAGTTTAATCTCCCCTGGGAAACTGTTTTTT
TRBV25-1	once	.	TRBJ1-1	CASSDSLGGGTEAFF	TGTGCCAGCAGTGATTCCCTGGGGGGGGGCACTGAAGCTTTCTTT
TRBV19	.	TRBD2	TRBJ2-1	CASSNAWASGYNEQFF	TGTGCCAGTAGTAACGCGTGGGCTAGCGGCTACAATGAGCAGTTCTTC
TRBV28	.	TRBD1	TRBJ1-1	CASRKTGYEAFF	TGTGCCAGCAGGAAGACAGGGTATGAAGCTTTCTTT
TRBV27	.	TRBD2	TRBJ2-2	CASSTTSGRPGELFF	TGTGCCAGCAGCACAACTAGCGGGAGACCCGGGGAGCTGTTTTTT
TRBV7-2	.	.	TRBJ1-3	CASSLSSPSSGNTIYF	TGTGCCAGCAGCTTAAGTTCTCCTAGCTCTGGAAACACCATATATTTT
TRBV5-4	.	TRBD2	TRBJ2-7	CASSSGTNYEQYF	TGTGCCAGCAGTTCCGGGACTAACTACGAGCAGTACTTC
TRBV6-5	.	.	TRBJ1-3	CASRPGQGNTIYF	TGTGCCAGCAGGCCGGGGCAGGGAAACACCATATATTTT
TRBV30	.	TRBD1	TRBJ1-3	CAWSLQGGQPNGNTIYF	TGTGCCTGGAGTCTACAGGGGGGACAGCCAAATGGAAACACCATATATTTT
TRBV5-1	.	.	TRBJ2-3	CASSLALSGSGDTQYF	TGCGCCAGCAGCTTGGCCTTATCAGGGTCCGGAGATACGCAGTATTTT
TRBV5-5	.	.	TRBJ1-2	CASSYTETANYGYTF	TGTGCCAGCAGCTACACAGAGACCGCTAACTATGGCTACACCTTC
TRBV28	.	.	TRBJ2-1	CASSLGTVSYNGQFF	TGTGCCAGCAGTTTAGGGACGGTCTCCTACAATGGGCAGTTCTTC
TRBV6-5	.	TRBD2	TRBJ2-1	CASSYGASGRRYEQFF	TGTGCCAGCAGTTACGGGGCTAGCGGGAGGAGGTATGAGCAGTTCTTC
TRBV28	.	.	TRBJ1-3	CASRPSGNTIYF	TGTGCCAGCAGACCCTCTGGAAACACCATATATTTT
TRBV19	.	TRBD2	TRBJ2-5	CASSTRLAGAYQETQYF	TGTGCCAGTAGTACTCGCCTAGCGGGAGCCTACCAAGAGACCCAGTACTTC
TRBV7-9	once	.	TRBJ2-2	CATPPLAGPNTGELFF	TGTGCCACCCCGCCATTGGCCGGGCCCAACACCGGGGAGCTGTTTTTT
TRBV2	.	.	TRBJ1-2	CASSVQDGYTF	TGTGCCAGCAGCGTACAGGATGGCTACACCTTC
TRBV7-2	.	.	TRBJ1-4	CASSSGGRAEKLFF	TGTGCCAGCAGCTCCGGTGGCAGGGCTGAAAAACTGTTTTTT
TRBV7-3	.	.	TRBJ2-7	CASSRDVGYEQYF	TGTGCCAGCAGCAGGGATGTGGGGTACGAGCAGTACTTC
TRBV28	.	TRBD1	TRBJ1-2	CASSLFSDRAGYTF	TGTGCCAGCAGTTTGTTCTCTGACAGGGCTGGCTACACCTTC
TRBV19	.	TRBD1	TRBJ2-4	CASTLQGAKNIQYF	TGTGCCAGTACCTTACAGGGGGCCAAAAACATTCAGTACTTC
TRBV4-1	.	.	TRBJ2-1	CASSQDLREAYNEQFF	TGCGCCAGCAGCCAAGATCTAAGGGAGGCCTACAATGAGCAGTTCTTC
TRBV5-6	once	.	TRBJ2-3	CASSTGHLRGDTQYF	TGTGCCAGCAGCACCGGACACCTCCGCGGAGATACGCAGTATTTT
TRBV10-1	.	.	TRBJ2-1	CASSPGGYNEQFF	TGCGCCAGCAGCCCCGGCGGGTACAATGAGCAGTTCTTC
TRBV30	.	.	TRBJ1-1	CAWSVKPWGVEAFF	TGTGCCTGGAGTGTTAAACCCTGGGGGGTTGAAGCTTTCTTT
TRBV18	.	TRBD1	TRBJ1-1	CASSPVTGGRAEAFF	TGTGCCAGCTCACCGGTTACAGGGGGGCGAGCTGAAGCTTTCTTT
TRBV21-1	.	.	TRBJ2-7	CASKRGVWDSNEQYF	TGTGCCAGCAAGAGGGGAGTTTGGGACAGTAACGAGCAGTACTTC
TRBV6-6	once	.	TRBJ1-3	CASSYGQGNRNTIYF	TGTGCCAGCAGTTACGGTCAGGGCAATCGGAACACCATATATTTT
TRBV18	.	TRBD2	TRBJ2-7	CASSRTSGRTEQYF	TGTGCCAGCTCACGGACTAGCGGGAGAACCGAGCAGTACTTC
TRBV28	.	TRBD2	TRBJ2-5	CASSTSGEETQYF	TGTGCCAGCAGCACTAGCGGCGAAGAGACCCAGTACTTC
TRBV4-1	few	.	TRBJ2-3	CASSQLAFDTQYF	TGCGCCAGCAGCCAACTAGCGTTTGATACGCAGTATTTT
TRBV7-9	.	.	TRBJ2-3	CASSRRLDTDTQYF	TGTGCCAGCAGCCGCCGCCTGGATACAGATACGCAGTATTTT
TRBV7-9	.	.	TRBJ2-5	CASSTVGETQYF	TGTGCCAGCAGCACCGTAGGAGAGACCCAGTACTTC
TRBV7-9	.	TRBD1	TRBJ1-4	CASSSTDRAGEKLFF	TGTGCCAGCAGCTCGACGGACAGGGCAGGTGAAAAACTGTTTTTT
TRBV18	.	.	TRBJ2-5	CASSLNVGIETQYF	TGTGCCAGCTCACTCAACGTCGGCATAGAGACCCAGTACTTC
TRBV11-2	.	.	TRBJ1-2	CASSLGPDYGYTF	TGTGCCAGCAGCTTAGGCCCGGACTATGGCTACACCTTC
TRBV28	once	.	TRBJ1-5	CASSPSGGAQQPQHF	TGTGCCAGCAGTCCTAGTGGGGGGGCGCAACAGCCCCAGCATTTT
TRBV9	.	.	TRBJ2-2	CASSVGNGDAGELFF	TGTGCCAGCAGCGTAGGAAACGGGGACGCCGGGGAGCTGTTTTTT